The next 20 T cell receptor beta chains were all read from a single sample in a study of identical twins. TCRdb called the 5' RACE reads again in MiXCR, with one record for every CDR3 protein. The table shows about 300,000 distinct CDR3 sequences, with roughly 12% occurring only once. These data were also reused for a study on yellow fever vaccine responses in identical twins.

The sample consisted of CD8+ T cells sorted from blood. All receptors derive from a woman younger than 35 in good health.

This clonotype was observed a handful of times. This sequence joins TRBV20-1 and TRBJ1-5; 7 bases match TRBD1. Germline assignment: CDR1 DFQATT and CDR2 SNEGSKA (reference sequence). V was clipped by 0 bases and J by 3 bases; unmatched bases: 8. The CDR3 is 16 amino acids. The CDR3: CSARDRDSQNNQPQHF. CDR3 nucleotides: TGCAGTGCTAGAGACCGGGACAGTCAAAACAATCAGCCCCAGCATTTT.

This rearrangement joins TRBV6-5 to TRBJ2-6; a possible D gene is TRBD1 (6 bases). Between the trimmed V and J ends, which lost 0 bases and 6 bases, there was a span of 18 bases. CDR1 is MNHEY, CDR2 SVGAGI, per germline. This CDR3 has 18 residues. CDR3 coding DNA: TGTGCCAGCAGTTACTCGATAGTGAGGACAGTGGAGGCCAACGTCCTGACTTTC. As protein: CASSYSIVRTVEANVLTF.

The J gene is TRBJ2-5, the V gene TRBV28; a weak D match, TRBD2 (5 bases). Germline CDR1 and CDR2: MDHEN and SYDVKM. Trimming pared 3 bases from V and 0 bases from J, leaving 14 bases between. The CDR3 totals 16 residues. CDR3 protein: CASSFAGGSYQETQYF. In nucleotides, the CDR3 is TGTGCCAGCAGTTTCGCCGGCGGGTCGTACCAAGAGACCCAGTACTTC.

This clonotype was detected only a few times. The chain is built from TRBV7-9 and TRBJ2-5; no clear D. Germline CDR1 is SEHNR and CDR2 is FQNEAQ (reference sequence). Trimming removed 1 base at V and 1 base at J, with 10 bases between. The CDR3 extends over 15 amino acids. CDR3 DNA sequence: TGTGCCAGCAGCTTAGTCAGAGGAGTCCAAGAGACCCAGTACTTC. Translated, it gives CASSLVRGVQETQYF.

V gene TRBV11-2 combines with J gene TRBJ2-5; 8 nucleotides align to TRBD2. Germline loops: CDR1 SGHAT, CDR2 FQNNGV. J lost 0 bases, V lost 1 base, and 13 bases had no gene match. There are 19 residues in the CDR3. CDR3 protein: CASSLVVVGTSGYQETQYF. CDR3 nucleotides: TGTGCCAGCAGCTTAGTAGTAGTTGGGACTAGTGGGTACCAAGAGACCCAGTACTTC.

This clonotype has a handful of counts. V usage is TRBV12-3 or TRBV12-4 and J usage is TRBJ2-3; no clear D. CDR3 length equals 11 residues. Trimming took 2 bases from V and 10 from J, leaving 7 bases between them. The CDR3 DNA reads TGTGCCAGCAGTTTATCCCAGGCGCAGTATTTT. Encoded protein: CASSLSQAQYF.

The rearrangement links TRBV27 to TRBJ2-1; TRBD2 aligns across 15 bases. The ends lost 5 bases at V and 2 bases at J; junction bases unmatched: 10. This CDR3 comprises 19 residues. Per the germline V gene, CDR1 is MNHEY and CDR2 is SMNVEV (reference sequence). CDR3 residues: CASSDGRTSGGATYNEQFF. Here the CDR3 DNA reads TGTGCCAGCAGTGACGGAAGGACTAGCGGGGGGGCGACCTACAATGAGCAGTTCTTC.

The chain recombines TRBV7-9 with TRBJ2-7; a possible D gene is TRBD2 (6 bases). Germline CDR1 reads SEHNR; CDR2 reads FQNEAQ (reference sequence). The CDR3 is 14 residues long. The V and J ends lost 5 bases and 1 base respectively, with 12 bases between them. The CDR3 DNA reads TGTGCCAGCAGCCAGTCGGACTATTCCTACGAGCAGTACTTC. This codes for CASSQSDYSYEQYF.

This clonotype was picked up a small number of times. The V and J genes are TRBV5-6 and TRBJ1-3; TRBD1 matches at 7 bases. The V segment lost 5 bases and the J segment 4 bases; nucleotides outside the gene matches: 3. CDR1 is SGHDT and CDR2 is YYEEEE in the germline V gene. The CDR3 covers 13 residues. The CDR3 DNA sequence: TGTGCCAGCAGGACAGGGACGGGAAACACCATATATTTT. This sequence encodes CASRTGTGNTIYF.

Ten or more counts support this clonotype. V and J are TRBV28 and TRBJ2-3; 7 positions match TRBD1. Trimming at V came to 3 bases and at J to 1 base, leaving 4 bases not matched to a gene. The germline V gene has CDR1 MDHEN and CDR2 SYDVKM. This CDR3 region has 15 residues. The CDR3 loop reads CASSLGDSRTDTQYF. The CDR3 nucleotides are TGTGCCAGCAGTTTGGGGGACAGCCGCACAGATACGCAGTATTTT.

The rearrangement joins TRBV6-1 to TRBJ1-6; D possibly corresponds to TRBD1 (5 bases). This CDR3 contains 14 residues. The V gene's germline CDR1 is MNHNS and CDR2 SASEGT. V lost 6 bases to trimming and J lost 7 bases, with 13 bases between them. The CDR3 region has the DNA TGTGCCAGCAGCGTCGGGGCCGAAAATTCACCCCTCCACTTT. It specifies CASSVGAENSPLHF.

The sample holds a few counts of this clonotype. This rearrangement joins TRBV4-1 to TRBJ2-1; TRBD2 aligns across 9 bases. CDR1 MGHRA and CDR2 YSYEKL come from the germline V gene. J was trimmed by 8 bases and V by 3 bases; bases with no gene match: 5. The CDR3 totals 14 residues. This CDR3 reads CASSQATSGYEQFF. CDR3 DNA: TGCGCCAGCAGCCAGGCTACTAGCGGGTATGAGCAGTTCTTC.

This sequence joins TRBV7-9 and TRBJ2-1, with 11 bases aligning to TRBD2. J was trimmed by 4 bases and V by 4 bases; bases with no gene match: 0. CDR1 is SEHNR, CDR2 FQNEAQ, per germline (reference sequence). CDR3 size: 14 residues. The CDR3 bases are TGTGCCAGCAGCTCTAGCGGGAGGTACAATGAGCAGTTCTTC. Its protein product is CASSSSGRYNEQFF.

This clonotype has ten or more counts. The chain is built from TRBV12-3 or TRBV12-4 and TRBJ2-2; D is undetermined. The ends were cut back, 1 base at V and 0 bases at J, with 3 bases in the middle. CDR3 size: 14 residues. CDR3 nucleotides: TGTGCCAGCAGTTTAGGCGCGAACACCGGGGAGCTGTTTTTT. Its translation is CASSLGANTGELFF.

This clonotype has more than one count but fewer than ten. The rearrangement links TRBV6-1 to TRBJ1-1, with 8 nucleotides matching TRBD1. The CDR3 totals 15 residues. CDR1 and CDR2 (germline): MNHNS, SASEGT. Trimming removed 6 bases from V and 5 bases from J; junction bases left unmatched: 11. CDR3 nucleotide sequence: TGTGCCAGCAGGGGAAGAGACAGGGGAAGGACTGAAGCTTTCTTT. Its translation: CASRGRDRGRTEAFF.

Details on this clonotype: The conserved phenylalanine or tryptophan is not found at the CDR3 terminus, so this likely reflects a read error. No DNA is shown, since the ends of the CDR3 on it are uncertain; the CDR3 is the one TCRdb lists. The chain combines TRBV5-1 with TRBJ1-2; TRBD1, the D gene given by the table, was not confirmed from the DNA. From germline, CDR1 is SGHRS and CDR2 YFSETQ. A total of 11 residues make up the CDR3, ends included. CDR3 in amino acids: CASSFSTGAVS.

The chain employs TRBV15 and TRBJ1-2, with D possibly being TRBD1 (5 bases). This CDR3 has 15 amino acids. Germline values: CDR1 LNHNV, CDR2 YYDKDF (reference sequence). Trimming removed 1 base from V and 8 bases from J, with 17 bases in between. The CDR3: CATSRGTGPEGGYTF. CDR3 DNA sequence: TGTGCCACCAGCAGAGGAACAGGACCGGAGGGAGGCTACACCTTC.

The chain carries TRBV6-2 or TRBV6-3 and TRBJ2-7; 7 bases are a match to TRBD1. The CDR3 consists of 14 residues. V shed 9 bases and J 2 bases; nucleotides not matched to a gene: 10. Germline V gives CDR1 MNHEY, CDR2 SVGEGT. The DNA of the CDR3 is TGTGCCAGTGAATCCGGGACAGAGCCCTACGAGCAGTACGTC. This translates into CASESGTEPYEQYV.

This clonotype has more than one count but fewer than ten. The V and J genes are TRBV27 and TRBJ1-2; D perhaps matches TRBD1 (5 bases). This CDR3 region has 17 residues. Germline CDR1 reads MNHEY; CDR2 reads SMNVEV (reference sequence). The V gene lost 2 bases and the J gene lost 5 bases, with 21 bases spanning the gap. The CDR3 DNA reads as TGTGCCAGCAGTTTACTAAGGGACGTTTCAACCGTTTATGGCTACACCTTC. The encoded protein is CASSLLRDVSTVYGYTF.

This clonotype was picked up a small number of times. The chain couples TRBV7-9 to TRBJ2-1; D is unresolved. Germline-derived CDR1 and CDR2 are SEHNR and FQNEAQ (reference sequence). The CDR3 is made up of 14 amino acids. V lost 5 bases to trimming and J lost 8 bases, with 16 bases between them. Here the CDR3 reads CASSPMLASDEQFF. The CDR3 region has the DNA TGTGCCAGCAGCCCAATGTTAGCCTCCGATGAGCAGTTCTTC.